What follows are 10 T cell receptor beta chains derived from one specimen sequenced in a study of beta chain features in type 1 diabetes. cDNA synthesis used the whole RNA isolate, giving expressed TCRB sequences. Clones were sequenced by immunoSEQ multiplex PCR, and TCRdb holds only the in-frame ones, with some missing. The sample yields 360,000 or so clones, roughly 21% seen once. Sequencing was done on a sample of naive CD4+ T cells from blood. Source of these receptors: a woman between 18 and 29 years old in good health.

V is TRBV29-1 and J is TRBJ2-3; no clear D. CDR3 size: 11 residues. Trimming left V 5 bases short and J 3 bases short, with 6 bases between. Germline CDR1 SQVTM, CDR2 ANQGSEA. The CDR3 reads CSVLYTDTQYF. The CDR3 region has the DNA TGCAGCGTTCTTTATACAGATACGCAGTATTTT.

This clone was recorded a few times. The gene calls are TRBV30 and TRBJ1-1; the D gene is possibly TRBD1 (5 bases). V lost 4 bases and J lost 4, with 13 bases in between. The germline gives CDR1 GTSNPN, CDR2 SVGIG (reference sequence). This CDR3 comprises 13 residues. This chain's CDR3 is CAWNIGASTEAFF. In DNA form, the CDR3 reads TGTGCCTGGAATATAGGGGCTAGCACTGAAGCTTTCTTT.

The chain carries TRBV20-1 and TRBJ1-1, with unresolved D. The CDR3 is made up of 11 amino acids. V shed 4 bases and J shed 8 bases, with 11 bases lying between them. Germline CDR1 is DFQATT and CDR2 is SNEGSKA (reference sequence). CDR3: CSAKSAREAFF. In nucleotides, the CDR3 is TGCAGTGCTAAATCGGCGCGGGAAGCTTTCTTT.

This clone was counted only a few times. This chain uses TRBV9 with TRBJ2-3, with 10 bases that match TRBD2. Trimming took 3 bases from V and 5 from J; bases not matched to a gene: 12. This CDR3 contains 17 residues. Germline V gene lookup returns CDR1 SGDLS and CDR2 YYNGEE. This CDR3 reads CASSGWGLAGAVDTQYF. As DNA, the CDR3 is TGTGCCAGCAGCGGCTGGGGGCTAGCGGGAGCGGTAGATACGCAGTATTTT. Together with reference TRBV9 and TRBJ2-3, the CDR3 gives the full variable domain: DSGVTQTPKHLITATGQRVTLRCSPRSGDLSVYWYQQSLDQGLQFLIQYYNGEERAKGNILERFSAQQFPDLHSELNLSSLELGDSALYFCASSGWGLAGAVDTQYFGPGTRLTVL.

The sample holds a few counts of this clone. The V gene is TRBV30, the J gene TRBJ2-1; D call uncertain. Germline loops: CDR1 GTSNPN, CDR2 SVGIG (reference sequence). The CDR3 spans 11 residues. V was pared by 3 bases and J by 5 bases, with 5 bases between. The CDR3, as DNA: TGTGCCTGGAGCAGAAACAATGAGCAGTTCTTC. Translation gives CAWSRNNEQFF. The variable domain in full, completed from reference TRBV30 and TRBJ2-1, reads SQTIHQWPATLVQPVGSPLSLECTVEGTSNPNLYWYRQAAGRGLQLLFYSVGIGQISSEVPQNLSASRPQDRQFILSSKKLLLSDSGFYLCAWSRNNEQFFGPGTRLTVL.

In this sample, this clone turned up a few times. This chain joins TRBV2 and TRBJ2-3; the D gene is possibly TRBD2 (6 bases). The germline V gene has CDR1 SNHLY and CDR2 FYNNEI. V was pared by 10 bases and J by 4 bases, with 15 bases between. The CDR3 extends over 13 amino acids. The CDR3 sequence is CATQGGAADTQYF. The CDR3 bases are TGTGCCACCCAAGGAGGGGCAGCAGATACGCAGTATTTT.

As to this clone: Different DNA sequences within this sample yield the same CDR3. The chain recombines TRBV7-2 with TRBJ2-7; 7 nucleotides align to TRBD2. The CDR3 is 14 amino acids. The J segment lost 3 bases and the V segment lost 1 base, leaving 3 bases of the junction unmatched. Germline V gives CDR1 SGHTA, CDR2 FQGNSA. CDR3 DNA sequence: TGTGCCAGCAGCTTAGTCGGCGGGAGCTACGAGCAGTACTTC. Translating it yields CASSLVGGSYEQYF.

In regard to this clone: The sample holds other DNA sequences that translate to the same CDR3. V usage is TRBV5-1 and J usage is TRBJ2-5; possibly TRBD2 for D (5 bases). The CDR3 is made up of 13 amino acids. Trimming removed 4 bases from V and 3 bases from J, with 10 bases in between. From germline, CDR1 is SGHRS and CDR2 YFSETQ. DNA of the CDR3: TGCGCCAGCAGCCCCAGCGGAGAAGAGACCCAGTACTTC. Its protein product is CASSPSGEETQYF.

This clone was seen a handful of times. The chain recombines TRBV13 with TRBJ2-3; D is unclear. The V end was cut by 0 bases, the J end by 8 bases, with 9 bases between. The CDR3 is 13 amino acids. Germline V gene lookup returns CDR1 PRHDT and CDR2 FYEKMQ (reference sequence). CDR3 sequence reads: CASSLGRWATQYF. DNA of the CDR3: TGTGCCAGCAGCTTAGGACGGTGGGCTACGCAGTATTTT.

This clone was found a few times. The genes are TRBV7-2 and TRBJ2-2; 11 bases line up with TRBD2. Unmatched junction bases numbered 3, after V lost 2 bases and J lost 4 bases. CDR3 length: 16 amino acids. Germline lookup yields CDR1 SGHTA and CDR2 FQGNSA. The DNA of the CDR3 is TGTGCCAGCAGCTTAAGTCTAGCGGGGGGCACCGGGGAGCTGTTTTTT. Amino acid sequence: CASSLSLAGGTGELFF.